Detailed here is one TCR beta chain. The antigen remains unidentified. The source of the sample is a study of CD8 T cells in ankylosing spondylitis. The study, taken as a whole, reports: What seemed typical of ankylosing spondylitis blood was a TCR beta motif built from fewer than ten highly homologous variants. Clones tied to disease were said to be significantly enriched in matched ankylosing spondylitis synovial fluid.

CDR1 DFQATT and CDR2 SNEGSKA come from the germline V gene (reference sequence). V was pared by 4 bases and J by 3 bases, with 7 bases of the junction left unmatched. The CDR3 extends over 15 amino acids. Each TCR beta library was made by quantitative 5'-RACE that incorporated molecular barcodes. TCRdb re-called the 5' RACE reads with MiXCR, one entry per CDR3 protein. The sample yields about 33,000 distinct CDR3 sequences, 13% to 15% seen once. The sequenced sample was blood. This clonotype was obtained from a male donor with ankylosing spondylitis or in good health (not recorded which). The chain uses TRBV20-1 and TRBJ2-2, with 8 bases aligning to TRBD1. The DNA for the CDR3 is TGCAGTGCTAACCGACAGGGGCGTTACACCGGGGAGCTGTTTTTT. This sequence encodes CSANRQGRYTGELFF.